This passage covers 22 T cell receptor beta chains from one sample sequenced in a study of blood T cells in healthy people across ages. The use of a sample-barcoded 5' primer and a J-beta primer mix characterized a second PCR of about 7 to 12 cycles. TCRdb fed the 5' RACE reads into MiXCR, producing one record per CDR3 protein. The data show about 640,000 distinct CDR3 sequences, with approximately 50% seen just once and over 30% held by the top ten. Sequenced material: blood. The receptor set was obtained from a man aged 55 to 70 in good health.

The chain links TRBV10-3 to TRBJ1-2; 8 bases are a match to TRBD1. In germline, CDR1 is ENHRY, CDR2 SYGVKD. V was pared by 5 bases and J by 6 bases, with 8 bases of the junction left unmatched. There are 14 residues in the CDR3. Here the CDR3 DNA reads TGTGCCATCAGTTCTGGACAGGGCTGGGATGGCTACACCTTC. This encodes CAISSGQGWDGYTF.

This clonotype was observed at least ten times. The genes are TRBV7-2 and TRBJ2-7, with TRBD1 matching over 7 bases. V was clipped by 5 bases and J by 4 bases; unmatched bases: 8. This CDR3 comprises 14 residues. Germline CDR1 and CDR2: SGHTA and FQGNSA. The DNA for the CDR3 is TGTGCCAGCAGCCGACGACAGGGATGGTACGAGCAGTACTTC. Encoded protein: CASSRRQGWYEQYF.

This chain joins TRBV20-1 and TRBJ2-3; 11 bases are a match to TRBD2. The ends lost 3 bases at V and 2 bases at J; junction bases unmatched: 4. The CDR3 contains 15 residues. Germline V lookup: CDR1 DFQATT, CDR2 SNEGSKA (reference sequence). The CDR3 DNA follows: TGCAGTGCTAGCCGACTAGCGGGGATCACAGATACGCAGTATTTT. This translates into CSASRLAGITDTQYF.

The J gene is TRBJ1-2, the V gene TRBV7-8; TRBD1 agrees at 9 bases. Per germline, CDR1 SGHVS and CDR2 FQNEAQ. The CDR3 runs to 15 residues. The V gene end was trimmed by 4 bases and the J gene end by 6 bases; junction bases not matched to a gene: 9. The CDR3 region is CASSSTGQGSDGYTF. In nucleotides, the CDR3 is TGTGCCAGCAGCTCCACGGGACAGGGAAGCGATGGCTACACCTTC.

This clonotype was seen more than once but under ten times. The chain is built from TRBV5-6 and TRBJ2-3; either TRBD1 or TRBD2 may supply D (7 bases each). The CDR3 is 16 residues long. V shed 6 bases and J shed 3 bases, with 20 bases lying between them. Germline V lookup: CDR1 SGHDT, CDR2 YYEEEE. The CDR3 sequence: CASNERGEGQTDTQYF. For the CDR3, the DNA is TGTGCCAGCAACGAGCGAGGGGAGGGACAGACAGATACGCAGTATTTT.

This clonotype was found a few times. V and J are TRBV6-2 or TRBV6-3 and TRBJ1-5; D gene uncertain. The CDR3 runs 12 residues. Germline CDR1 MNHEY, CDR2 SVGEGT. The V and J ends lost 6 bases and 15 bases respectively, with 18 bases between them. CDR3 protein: CASREYQVPWHF. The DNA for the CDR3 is TGTGCCAGCAGGGAGTACCAGGTGCCTTGGCATTTT.

CDR3 loop: CASLKRQGRANYGYTF. The CDR3 DNA sequence: TGTGCCAGCCTTAAGAGACAGGGTAGGGCTAACTATGGCTACACCTTC. This chain joins TRBV28 and TRBJ1-2; 7 bases align to TRBD1. CDR3 length: 16 amino acids. The junction had 12 bases not matched to a gene; V was cut back by 8 bases and J by 0 bases. Per germline, CDR1 MDHEN and CDR2 SYDVKM.

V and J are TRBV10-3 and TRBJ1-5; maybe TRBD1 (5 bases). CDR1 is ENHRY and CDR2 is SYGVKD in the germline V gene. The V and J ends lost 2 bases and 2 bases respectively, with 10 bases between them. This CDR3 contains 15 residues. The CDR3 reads CAISEGDGRNQPQHF. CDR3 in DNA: TGTGCCATCAGTGAGGGGGACGGACGCAATCAGCCCCAGCATTTT.

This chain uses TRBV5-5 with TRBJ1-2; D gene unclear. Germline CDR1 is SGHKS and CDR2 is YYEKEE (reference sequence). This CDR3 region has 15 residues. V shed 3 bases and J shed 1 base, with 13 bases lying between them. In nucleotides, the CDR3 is TGTGCCAGCAGCTCGACTGGAGTTGGTAACTATGGCTACACCTTC. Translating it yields CASSSTGVGNYGYTF. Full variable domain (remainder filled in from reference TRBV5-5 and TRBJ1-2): DAGVTQSPTHLIKTRGQQVTLRCSPISGHKSVSWYQQVLGQGPQFIFQYYEKEERGRGNFPDRFSARQFPNYSSELNVNALLLGDSALYLCASSSTGVGNYGYTFGSGTRLTVV.

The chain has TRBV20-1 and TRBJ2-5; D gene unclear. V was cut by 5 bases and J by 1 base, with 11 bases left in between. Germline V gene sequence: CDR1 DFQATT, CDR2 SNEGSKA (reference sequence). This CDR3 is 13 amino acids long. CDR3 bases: TGCAGTGCTCCGCCTGTAGGCCAAGAGACCCAGTACTTC. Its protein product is CSAPPVGQETQYF.

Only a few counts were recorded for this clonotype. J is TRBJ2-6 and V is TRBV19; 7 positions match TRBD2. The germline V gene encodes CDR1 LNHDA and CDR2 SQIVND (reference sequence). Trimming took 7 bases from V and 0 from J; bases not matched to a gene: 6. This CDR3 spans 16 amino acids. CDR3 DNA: TGTGCCAGTACGGGAGGAGGAGGCTCTGGGGCCAACGTCCTGACTTTC. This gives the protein CASTGGGGSGANVLTF. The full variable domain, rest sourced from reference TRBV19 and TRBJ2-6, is DGGITQSPKYLFRKEGQNVTLSCEQNLNHDAMYWYRQDPGQGLRLIYYSQIVNDFQKGDIAEGYSVSREKKESFPLTVTSAQKNPTAFYLCASTGGGGSGANVLTFGAGSRLTVL.

The CDR3 loop reads CASSGGQPNYGYTF. The CDR3 nucleotides are TGTGCCAGCAGTGGGGGACAGCCGAACTATGGCTACACCTTC. This chain links TRBV28 with TRBJ1-2; 7 bases align to TRBD1. Germline trimming cut 5 bases from V and 2 bases from J; bases unmatched to any gene: 5. The germline V gene encodes CDR1 MDHEN and CDR2 SYDVKM. The CDR3 totals 14 residues.

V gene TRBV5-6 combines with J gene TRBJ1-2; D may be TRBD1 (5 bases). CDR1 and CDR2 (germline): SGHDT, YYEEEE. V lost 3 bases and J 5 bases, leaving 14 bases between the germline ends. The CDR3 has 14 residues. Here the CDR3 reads CASSSGRIDYGYTF. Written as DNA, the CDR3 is TGTGCCAGCAGCTCGGGACGGATTGATTATGGCTACACCTTC.

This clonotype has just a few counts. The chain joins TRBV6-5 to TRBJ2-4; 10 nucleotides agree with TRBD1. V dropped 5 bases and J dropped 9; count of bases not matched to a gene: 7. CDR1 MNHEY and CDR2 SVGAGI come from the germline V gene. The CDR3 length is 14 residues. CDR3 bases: TGTGCCAGCAGTCTGGGACAGGGGCTTGGCATTCAGTACTTC. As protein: CASSLGQGLGIQYF.

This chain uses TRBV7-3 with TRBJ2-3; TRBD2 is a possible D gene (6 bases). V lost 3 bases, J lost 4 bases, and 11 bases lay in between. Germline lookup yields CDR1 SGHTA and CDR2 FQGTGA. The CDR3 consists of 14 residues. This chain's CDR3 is CASSLARGSDTQYF. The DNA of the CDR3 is TGTGCCAGCAGCTTGGCTCGGGGGTCAGATACGCAGTATTTT.

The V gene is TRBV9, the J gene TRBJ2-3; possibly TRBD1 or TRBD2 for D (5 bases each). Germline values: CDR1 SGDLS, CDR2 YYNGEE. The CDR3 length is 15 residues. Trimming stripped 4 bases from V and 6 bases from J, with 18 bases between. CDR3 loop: CASSLRDPVSDTQYF. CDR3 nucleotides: TGTGCCAGCAGCCTCCGGGACCCGGTCTCGGATACGCAGTATTTT. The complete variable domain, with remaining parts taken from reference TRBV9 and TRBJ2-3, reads DSGVTQTPKHLITATGQRVTLRCSPRSGDLSVYWYQQSLDQGLQFLIQYYNGEERAKGNILERFSAQQFPDLHSELNLSSLELGDSALYFCASSLRDPVSDTQYFGPGTRLTVL.

CDR3 DNA: TGCGCCAGCAGCCAAGAGGGGACAGGGGGGGGCGAAAAACTGTTTTTT. Protein: CASSQEGTGGGEKLFF. The chain couples TRBV4-1 to TRBJ1-4; 11 bases match TRBD1. Per germline, CDR1 MGHRA and CDR2 YSYEKL. Germline trimming cut 0 bases from V and 8 bases from J; bases unmatched to any gene: 5. The CDR3 is made up of 16 amino acids.

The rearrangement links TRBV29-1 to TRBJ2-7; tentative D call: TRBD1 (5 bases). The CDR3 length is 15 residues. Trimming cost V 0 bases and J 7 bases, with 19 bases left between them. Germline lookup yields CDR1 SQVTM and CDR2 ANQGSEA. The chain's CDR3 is CSVEDQVGAVNEQYF. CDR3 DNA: TGCAGCGTTGAAGATCAAGTAGGGGCGGTCAATGAGCAGTACTTC.

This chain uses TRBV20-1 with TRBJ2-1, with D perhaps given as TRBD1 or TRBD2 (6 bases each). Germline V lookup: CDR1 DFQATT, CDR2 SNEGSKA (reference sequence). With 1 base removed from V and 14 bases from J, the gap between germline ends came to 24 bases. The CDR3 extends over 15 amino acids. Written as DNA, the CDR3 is TGCAGTGCTAGAGGGTGGGGGGCCGATTCTCGAGTGGAGTTCTTC. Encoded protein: CSARGWGADSRVEFF.

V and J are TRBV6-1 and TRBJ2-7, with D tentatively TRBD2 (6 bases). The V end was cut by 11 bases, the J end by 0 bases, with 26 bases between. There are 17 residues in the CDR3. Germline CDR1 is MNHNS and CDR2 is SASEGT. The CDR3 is CASLGPSLAVSSYEQYF. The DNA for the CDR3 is TGTGCCTCCCTCGGCCCTAGTTTAGCGGTAAGCTCCTACGAGCAGTACTTC.

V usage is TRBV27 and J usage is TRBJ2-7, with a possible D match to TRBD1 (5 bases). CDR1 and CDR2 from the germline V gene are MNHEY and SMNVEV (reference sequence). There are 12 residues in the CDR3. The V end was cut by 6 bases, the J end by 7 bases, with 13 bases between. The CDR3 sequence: CASSLPKGEQYF. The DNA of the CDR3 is TGTGCCAGCAGCCTTCCCAAGGGGGAGCAGTACTTC.

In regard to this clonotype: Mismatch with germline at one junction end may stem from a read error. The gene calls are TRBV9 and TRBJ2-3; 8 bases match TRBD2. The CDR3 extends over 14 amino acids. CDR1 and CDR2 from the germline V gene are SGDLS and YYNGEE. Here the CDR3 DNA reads TGTGCCAGCAGCGGGAGGACTAGCACAGATACGCAGGATTTT. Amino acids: CASSGRTSTDTQDF.